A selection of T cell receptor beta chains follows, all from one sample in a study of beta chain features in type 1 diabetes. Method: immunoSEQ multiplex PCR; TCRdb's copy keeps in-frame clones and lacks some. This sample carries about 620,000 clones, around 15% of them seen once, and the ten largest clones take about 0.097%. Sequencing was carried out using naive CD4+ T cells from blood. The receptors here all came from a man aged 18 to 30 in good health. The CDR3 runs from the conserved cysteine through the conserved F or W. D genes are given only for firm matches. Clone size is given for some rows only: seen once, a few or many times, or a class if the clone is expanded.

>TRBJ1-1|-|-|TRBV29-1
CSGDGATEAFF
TGCAGCGGGGACGGGGCAACTGAAGCTTTCTTT
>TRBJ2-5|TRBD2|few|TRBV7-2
CASSLGTKETQYF
TGTGCCAGCAGCCTGGGGACTAAAGAGACCCAGTACTTC
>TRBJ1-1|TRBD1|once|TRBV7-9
CASSAQGVTTEAFF
TGTGCCAGCAGCGCCCAGGGGGTGACCACTGAAGCTTTCTTT
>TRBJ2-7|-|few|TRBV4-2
CASSQERGAPHEQYF
TGTGCCAGCAGCCAAGAACGGGGGGCCCCCCACGAGCAGTACTTC
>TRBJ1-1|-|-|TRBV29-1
CSVDSGAEAFF
TGCAGCGTGGACTCAGGAGCTGAAGCTTTCTTT
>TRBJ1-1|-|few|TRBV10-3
CAITPGGLTEAFF
TGTGCCATCACCCCGGGTGGTTTGACTGAAGCTTTCTTT
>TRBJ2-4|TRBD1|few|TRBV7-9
CASSETKGAGNIQYF
TGTGCCAGCAGCGAGACCAAGGGGGCAGGAAACATTCAGTACTTC
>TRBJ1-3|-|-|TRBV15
CATSSSRFGNTIYF
TGTGCCACCAGCAGTAGCCGATTTGGAAACACCATATATTTT
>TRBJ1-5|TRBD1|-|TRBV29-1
CSVVQGARDQPQHF
TGCAGCGTCGTACAGGGGGCGAGGGATCAGCCCCAGCATTTT
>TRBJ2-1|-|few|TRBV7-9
CASSGGERAYNEQFF
TGTGCCAGCAGCGGAGGGGAGCGCGCCTACAATGAGCAGTTCTTC
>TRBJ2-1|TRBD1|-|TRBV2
CASSPGQGVYNEQFF
TGTGCCAGCAGTCCGGGACAGGGGGTCTACAATGAGCAGTTCTTC
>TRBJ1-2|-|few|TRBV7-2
CASSLSAYLLYTF
TGTGCCAGCAGCTTATCTGCGTACCTTCTTTACACCTTC
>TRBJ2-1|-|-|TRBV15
CATSTHRDSGNEQFF
TGTGCCACCAGCACTCACCGGGACTCAGGGAATGAGCAGTTCTTC
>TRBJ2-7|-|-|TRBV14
CASSQGMWQYF
TGTGCCAGCAGCCAAGGAATGTGGCAGTACTTC
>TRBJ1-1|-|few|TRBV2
CASSEPPVRGAFF
TGTGCCAGCAGTGAACCACCGGTGCGGGGGGCTTTCTTT
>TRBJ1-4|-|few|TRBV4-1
CASSQADEKLFF
TGCGCCAGCAGCCAGGCTGATGAAAAACTGTTTTTT
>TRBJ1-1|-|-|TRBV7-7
CASSLDRNTEAFF
TGTGCTAGCAGCTTGGACAGAAACACTGAAGCTTTCTTT
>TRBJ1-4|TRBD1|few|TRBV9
CASSTRTGGRFEKLFF
TGTGCCAGCAGCACACGGACAGGGGGCAGGTTTGAAAAACTGTTTTTT
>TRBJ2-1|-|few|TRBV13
CASSFRGGEQFF
TGTGCCAGCAGCTTCAGGGGAGGTGAGCAGTTCTTC
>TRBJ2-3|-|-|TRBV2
CASLSDTQYF
TGTGCCAGCCTCTCAGATACGCAGTATTTT
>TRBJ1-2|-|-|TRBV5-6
CASRRDAYGYTF
TGTGCCAGCAGACGGGACGCATATGGCTACACCTTC
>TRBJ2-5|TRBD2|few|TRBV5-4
CASSWGGGRRQETQYF
TGTGCCAGCAGCTGGGGAGGCGGGAGGCGCCAAGAGACCCAGTACTTC
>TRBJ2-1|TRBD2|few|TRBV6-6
CASSYSGGSSYNEQFF
TGTGCCAGCAGTTACTCTGGCGGGAGCTCCTACAATGAGCAGTTCTTC
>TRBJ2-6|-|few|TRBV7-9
CASSVSSGANVLTF
TGTGCCAGCAGCGTCAGCTCTGGGGCCAACGTCCTGACTTTC
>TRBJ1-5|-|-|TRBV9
CASSVEAAPQSPQHF
TGTGCCAGCAGCGTAGAGGCGGCCCCTCAATCGCCCCAGCATTTT